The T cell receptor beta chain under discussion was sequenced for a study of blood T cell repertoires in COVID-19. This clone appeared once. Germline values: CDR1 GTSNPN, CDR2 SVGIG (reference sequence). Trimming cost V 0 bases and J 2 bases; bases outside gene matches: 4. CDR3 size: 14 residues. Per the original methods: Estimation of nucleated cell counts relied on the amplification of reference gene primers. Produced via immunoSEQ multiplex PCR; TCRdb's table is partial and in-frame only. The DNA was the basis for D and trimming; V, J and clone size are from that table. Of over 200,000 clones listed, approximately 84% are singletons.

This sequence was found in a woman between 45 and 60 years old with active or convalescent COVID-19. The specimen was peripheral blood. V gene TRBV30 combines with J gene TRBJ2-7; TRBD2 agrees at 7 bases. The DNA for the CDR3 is TGTGCCTGGAGTGTCGGCGCGGGAGCCTACGAGCAGTACTTC. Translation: CAWSVGAGAYEQYF.